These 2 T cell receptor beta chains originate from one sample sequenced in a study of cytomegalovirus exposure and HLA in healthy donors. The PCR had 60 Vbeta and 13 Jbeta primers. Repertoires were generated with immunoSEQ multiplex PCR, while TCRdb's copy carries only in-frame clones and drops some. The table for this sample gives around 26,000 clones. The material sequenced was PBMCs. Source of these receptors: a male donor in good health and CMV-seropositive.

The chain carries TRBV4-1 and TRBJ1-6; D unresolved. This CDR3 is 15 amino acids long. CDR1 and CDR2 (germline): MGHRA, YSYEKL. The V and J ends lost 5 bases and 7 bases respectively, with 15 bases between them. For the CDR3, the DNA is TGCGCCAGCAGCTCGAATGGTCCGGGGAATTCACCCCTCCACTTT. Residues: CASSSNGPGNSPLHF.

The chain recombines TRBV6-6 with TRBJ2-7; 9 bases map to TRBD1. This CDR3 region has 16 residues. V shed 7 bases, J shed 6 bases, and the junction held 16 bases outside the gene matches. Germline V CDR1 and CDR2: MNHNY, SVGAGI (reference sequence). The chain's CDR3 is CASTQSDRGVLGEQYF. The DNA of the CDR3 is TGTGCCAGCACCCAAAGCGACAGGGGGGTTCTCGGCGAGCAGTACTTC.